Following are 22 T cell receptor beta chains from one sample sequenced in a study of T cells in Graves' hyperthyroidism and ophthalmopathy. RNA transcripts served as the template for amplifying TCR beta CDR3 regions. The study used the HTBI primer set for a first-round RT-PCR of the TCR CDR3. TCRdb reprocessed the multiplex PCR reads via MiXCR and lists one record per CDR3 protein. This repertoire shows about 460,000 distinct CDR3 sequences, roughly 23% found once; its top ten account for approximately 49%. Sequenced input: blood. These receptors were collected from a woman aged 65 to 85 with Graves' ophthalmopathy.

The chain employs TRBV6-2 or TRBV6-3 and TRBJ2-1, with D uncertain. Trimming left V 5 bases short and J 9 bases short, with 11 bases between. Germline CDR1 is MNHEY and CDR2 is SVGEGT. The CDR3 sequence is 12 residues long. CDR3 residues: CASSPGRFEQFF. The DNA of the CDR3 is TGTGCCAGCAGTCCCGGGCGCTTTGAGCAGTTCTTC.

The table lists this clonotype with a count of one. This sequence joins TRBV4-3 and TRBJ2-2; D not resolved. The CDR3 length is 16 residues. With 4 bases removed from V and 0 bases from J, the gap between germline ends came to 12 bases. Germline lookup yields CDR1 LGHNA and CDR2 YSLEER. The DNA for the CDR3 is TGCGCCAGCAGCCCTATGGTGAACGCGAACACCGGGGAGCTGTTTTTT. Amino acid sequence: CASSPMVNANTGELFF.

This chain joins TRBV7-2 and TRBJ1-4; TRBD1 is a possible D gene (5 bases). V was trimmed by 1 base and J by 5 bases, leaving 11 bases between them. The CDR3 is 15 amino acids. Germline values: CDR1 SGHTA, CDR2 FQGNSA. The CDR3: CASSLVPGKNEKLFF. CDR3 DNA sequence: TGTGCCAGCAGCTTAGTGCCAGGGAAAAATGAAAAACTGTTTTTT.

This chain joins TRBV2 and TRBJ2-1; D gene ambiguous. The V end was cut by 4 bases, the J end by 6 bases, with 10 bases between. This CDR3 is 13 amino acids long. In germline, CDR1 is SNHLY, CDR2 FYNNEI. Here the CDR3 reads CASSGVWVNEQFF. CDR3 DNA: TGTGCCAGCAGTGGGGTGTGGGTCAATGAGCAGTTCTTC.

In its sample, this clonotype was seen a few times. This chain uses TRBV30 with TRBJ2-5, with 9 bases aligning to TRBD2. V was clipped by 0 bases and J by 2 bases; unmatched bases: 7. CDR1 GTSNPN and CDR2 SVGIG come from the germline V gene (reference sequence). This CDR3 spans 16 amino acids. In nucleotides, the CDR3 is TGTGCCTGGAGTGTATTGTCTAGCGGGACACAAGAGACCCAGTACTTC. This translates into CAWSVLSSGTQETQYF.

The chain is built from TRBV5-4 and TRBJ2-7; TRBD2 agrees at 11 bases. V lost 4 bases, J lost 5 bases, and 8 bases stayed unmatched. Germline V gives CDR1 SGHNT, CDR2 YYREEE (reference sequence). This CDR3 has 15 residues. The CDR3: CASSVSSGRRNEQYF. The CDR3 DNA follows: TGTGCCAGCAGCGTATCTAGCGGGAGGAGGAACGAGCAGTACTTC.

In this sample, this clonotype turned up many times. This chain joins TRBV10-3 and TRBJ1-2, with D unclear. The CDR3 is 15 amino acids. V was trimmed by 3 bases and J by 2 bases, leaving 13 bases between them. Germline V lookup: CDR1 ENHRY, CDR2 SYGVKD. CDR3: CAISEESHGNYGYTF. The CDR3 nucleotides are TGTGCCATCAGTGAAGAGTCTCACGGGAACTATGGCTACACCTTC.

This chain joins TRBV24-1 and TRBJ2-3, with 8 nucleotides matching TRBD2. CDR3 size: 17 residues. Germline values: CDR1 KGHDR, CDR2 SFDVKD. V was clipped by 5 bases and J by 0 bases; unmatched bases: 9. In nucleotides, the CDR3 is TGTGCCACCAGTGCTCGAGCGGGAGCGGGGAGCACAGATACGCAGTATTTT. It specifies CATSARAGAGSTDTQYF.

This clonotype was picked up a small number of times. The chain uses TRBV6-6 and TRBJ1-4, with 7 bases that match TRBD1. The V gene end was trimmed by 2 bases and the J gene end by 4 bases; junction bases not matched to a gene: 7. This CDR3 comprises 16 residues. From germline, CDR1 is MNHNY and CDR2 SVGAGI (reference sequence). The CDR3 nucleotides are TGTGCCAGCAGTTACAGAACAGGGGCGAATAATGAAAAACTGTTTTTT. Translated, it gives CASSYRTGANNEKLFF.

The V call is TRBV5-1, the J call TRBJ2-4, with 8 bases aligning to TRBD1. With V trimmed by 4 bases and J by 6 bases, 6 bases remained unmatched. The CDR3 loop spans 14 amino acids. CDR1 and CDR2 from the germline V gene are SGHRS and YFSETQ. The CDR3 DNA is TGCGCCAGCAGCACGAGACAGGGGACAAACATTCAGTACTTC. It translates to CASSTRQGTNIQYF.

This chain links TRBV7-9 with TRBJ1-2; D might be TRBD1 (6 bases). There are 13 residues in the CDR3. V shed 3 bases and J shed 7 bases, with 12 bases lying between them. Germline values: CDR1 SEHNR, CDR2 FQNEAQ (reference sequence). CDR3 in amino acids: CASSLGAGAGYTF. DNA for the CDR3: TGTGCCAGCAGCTTGGGGGCGGGTGCTGGCTACACCTTC.

Many counts were recorded for this clonotype. The CDR3 bases are TGTGCCAGCAAGGCAGAGGCCCTATCTAACTATGGCTACACCTTC. It translates to CASKAEALSNYGYTF. The chain uses TRBV6-2 or TRBV6-3 and TRBJ1-2; the D is unclear. The CDR3 totals 15 residues. Trimming pared 7 bases from V and 0 bases from J, leaving 15 bases between. Germline V CDR1 and CDR2: MNHEY, SVGEGT.

Ten or more counts support this clonotype. The chain has TRBV3-1 and TRBJ2-5, with D perhaps matching TRBD2 (5 bases). Germline loops: CDR1 LGHDT, CDR2 YNNKEL (reference sequence). Trimming stripped 4 bases from V and 5 bases from J, with 11 bases between. The CDR3 runs 13 residues. CDR3 sequence reads: CASSLLVMETQYF. DNA for the CDR3: TGTGCCAGCAGCCTACTAGTCATGGAGACCCAGTACTTC.

Turning to this clonotype: Germline and junction disagree at one end, which may indicate a read error. The chain links TRBV7-9 to TRBJ2-5, with 7 bases lining up with TRBD2. The length of the CDR3 is 16 residues. CDR1 and CDR2 (germline): SEHNR, FQNEAQ (reference sequence). This CDR3 reads CTSSLVVLADQETQYF. The CDR3 DNA reads TGTACCAGCAGCTTAGTTGTTCTAGCGGACCAAGAGACCCAGTACTTC. The complete variable domain, with remaining parts taken from reference TRBV7-9 and TRBJ2-5, reads DTGVSQNPRHKITKRGQNVTFRCDPISEHNRLYWYRQTLGQGPEFLTYFQNEAQLEKSRLLSDRFSAERPKGSFSTLEIQRTEQGDSAMYLCTSSLVVLADQETQYFGPGTRLLVL.

This clonotype was detected many times. The V and J genes are TRBV11-3 and TRBJ2-1, with TRBD1 matching over 8 bases. The CDR3 is 15 residues long. Germline V gene data show CDR1 as SGHNT and CDR2 as YENEEA. With V trimmed by 3 bases and J by 1 base, 2 bases remained unmatched. The DNA for the CDR3 is TGTGCCAGCAGCTTCAGGACAGGGTCCTACAATGAGCAGTTCTTC. Encoded protein: CASSFRTGSYNEQFF.

The chain links TRBV7-9 to TRBJ2-1, with D hard to call. V was clipped by 11 bases and J by 1 base, with 9 bases between them. Germline V lookup: CDR1 SEHNR, CDR2 FQNEAQ (reference sequence). The CDR3 contains 12 residues. The CDR3 region is CASSASYNEQFF. DNA of the CDR3: TGTGCCTCCTCGGCTTCCTACAATGAGCAGTTCTTC.

The CDR3 region is CASSTTGQTQYF. CDR3 DNA sequence: TGTGCCAGCAGCACGACAGGCCAGACCCAGTACTTC. This chain uses TRBV3-1 with TRBJ2-5; weak D call: TRBD1 (6 bases). The CDR3 loop spans 12 amino acids. Trimming removed 5 bases at V and 6 bases at J, with 10 bases between. CDR1 is LGHDT and CDR2 is YNNKEL in the germline V gene (reference sequence).

This rearrangement joins TRBV29-1 to TRBJ1-1; no clear D. V was trimmed by 2 bases and J by 6 bases, leaving 10 bases between them. CDR3 size: 12 residues. Germline CDR1 SQVTM, CDR2 ANQGSEA. CDR3 in DNA: TGCAGCGTTGAATATGGGTTGGCTGAAGCTTTCTTT. This sequence encodes CSVEYGLAEAFF. Complete variable domain (other parts from reference TRBV29-1 and TRBJ1-1): SAVISQKPSRDICQRGTSLTIQCQVDSQVTMMFWYRQQPGQSLTLIATANQGSEATYESGFVIDKFPISRPNLTFSTLTVSNMSPEDSSIYLCSVEYGLAEAFFGQGTRLTVV.

This clonotype showed up many times. The chain has TRBV11-1 and TRBJ2-1, with 7 bases that match TRBD2. This CDR3 has 16 amino acids. The V gene's germline CDR1 is SGHAT and CDR2 FQDESV (reference sequence). The trim removed 7 bases at V and 9 bases at J, leaving 18 bases unmatched. The CDR3, as DNA: TGTGCCAGCACCCATAGCGGGTCCCTTAATAGAGGTGAGCAGTTCTTC. Amino acids: CASTHSGSLNRGEQFF.

This clonotype was observed a few times. The chain has TRBV28 and TRBJ2-3; D remains unclear. Trimming removed 2 bases at V and 0 bases at J, with 15 bases between. This CDR3 region has 17 residues. Germline CDR1 MDHEN, CDR2 SYDVKM. Written as DNA, the CDR3 is TGTGCCAGCAGTTTAGGGTCGTATTCTACTAGCACAGATACGCAGTATTTT. This sequence encodes CASSLGSYSTSTDTQYF.

This clonotype occurred many times. The J gene is TRBJ2-1, the V gene TRBV11-2; the match to TRBD2 covers 11 bases. The length of the CDR3 is 14 residues. V lost 4 bases and J lost 9; bases outside the gene matches: 5. Germline-derived CDR1 and CDR2 are SGHAT and FQNNGV. In nucleotides, the CDR3 is TGTGCCAGCAGCTCACTAGCGGGAGTGGTTGAGCAGTTCTTC. Protein: CASSSLAGVVEQFF.

The table lists this clonotype with a few counts. This chain uses TRBV3-1 with TRBJ2-2, with 9 bases aligning to TRBD2. The germline CDR1 and CDR2 sequences are LGHDT and YNNKEL (reference sequence). The CDR3 spans 16 residues. V shed 2 bases and J 8 bases; nucleotides not matched to a gene: 9. This CDR3 reads CASSQLAGVSGGELFF. The CDR3 DNA is TGTGCCAGCAGCCAATTAGCGGGAGTATCGGGAGGGGAGCTGTTTTTT.